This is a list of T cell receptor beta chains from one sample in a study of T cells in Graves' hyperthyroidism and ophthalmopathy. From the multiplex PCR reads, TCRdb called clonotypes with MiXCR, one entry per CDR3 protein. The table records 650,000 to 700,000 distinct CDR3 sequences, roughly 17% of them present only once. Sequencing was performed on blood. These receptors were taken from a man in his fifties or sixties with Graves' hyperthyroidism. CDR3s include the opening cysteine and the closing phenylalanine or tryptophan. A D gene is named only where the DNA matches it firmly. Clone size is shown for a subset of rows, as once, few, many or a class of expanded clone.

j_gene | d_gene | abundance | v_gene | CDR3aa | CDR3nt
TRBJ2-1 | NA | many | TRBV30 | CAWSSMNEQFF | TGTGCCTGGAGTTCTATGAATGAGCAGTTCTTC
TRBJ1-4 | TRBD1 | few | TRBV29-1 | CSAPGQGVFNEKLFF | TGCAGCGCCCCCGGACAGGGGGTCTTTAATGAAAAACTGTTTTTT
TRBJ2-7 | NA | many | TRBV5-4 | CASSLDRIEQYF | TGTGCCAGCAGCTTGGACAGAATCGAGCAGTACTTC
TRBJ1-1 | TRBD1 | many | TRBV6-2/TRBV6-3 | CASSYQPGQGEAFF | TGTGCCAGCAGTTACCAACCGGGACAGGGTGAAGCTTTCTTT
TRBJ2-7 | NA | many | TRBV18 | CASSLGLDYEQYF | TGTGCCAGCTCACTAGGGTTAGACTACGAGCAGTACTTC
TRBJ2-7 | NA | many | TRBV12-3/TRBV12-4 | CASSFAPGRTFYEQYF | TGTGCCAGCAGTTTTGCCCCAGGACGGACGTTTTACGAGCAGTACTTC
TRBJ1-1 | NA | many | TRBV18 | CASSPGGENTEAFF | TGTGCCAGCTCACCAGGGGGTGAGAACACTGAAGCTTTCTTT
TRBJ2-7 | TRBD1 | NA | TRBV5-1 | CASSGGQGEGEQYF | TGCGCCAGCAGCGGGGGACAGGGGGAAGGCGAGCAGTACTTC
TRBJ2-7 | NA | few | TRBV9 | CASSVGGLGGEQYF | TGTGCCAGCAGCGTAGGCGGACTAGGGGGCGAGCAGTACTTC
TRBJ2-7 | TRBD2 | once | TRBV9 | CASSSQGLAYEQYF | TGTGCCAGCAGCTCCCAGGGACTAGCCTACGAGCAGTACTTC
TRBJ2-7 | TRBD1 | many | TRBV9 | CASSGTGNSYEQYF | TGTGCCAGCAGCGGGACAGGCAACTCCTACGAGCAGTACTTC
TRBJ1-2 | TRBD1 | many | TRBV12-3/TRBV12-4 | CASSMTGLNGYTF | TGTGCCAGCAGTATGACAGGGTTAAATGGCTACACCTTC
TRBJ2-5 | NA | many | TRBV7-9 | CASSLALVQGETQYF | TGTGCCAGCAGCTTAGCGCTGGTCCAGGGAGAGACCCAGTACTTC
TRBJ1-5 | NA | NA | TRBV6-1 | CASSRGGAYSNQPQHF | TGTGCCAGCAGCCGCGGGGGAGCTTATAGCAATCAGCCCCAGCATTTT
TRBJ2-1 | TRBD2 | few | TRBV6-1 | CASRPSGREGNEQFF | TGTGCCAGCAGGCCTAGCGGGAGGGAGGGCAATGAGCAGTTCTTC
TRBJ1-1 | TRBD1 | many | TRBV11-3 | CASSLGTTGKAFF | TGTGCCAGCAGCTTAGGAACGACAGGGAAAGCTTTCTTT
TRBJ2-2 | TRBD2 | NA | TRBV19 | CASSMGDYTTGELFF | TGTGCCAGTAGTATGGGGGACTACACCACCGGGGAGCTGTTTTTT
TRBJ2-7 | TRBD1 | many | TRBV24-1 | CATSEGTVRNPYEQYF | TGTGCCACCAGTGAGGGGACAGTGAGGAACCCCTACGAGCAGTACTTC
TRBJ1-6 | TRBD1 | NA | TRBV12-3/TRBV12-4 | CASIRDSNSPLHF | TGTGCCAGCATCCGGGACAGTAATTCACCCCTCCACTTT
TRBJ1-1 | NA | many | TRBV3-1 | CASSPSAGNTEAFF | TGTGCCAGCAGCCCCTCGGCGGGAAACACTGAAGCTTTCTTT
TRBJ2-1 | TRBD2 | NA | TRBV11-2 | CASSLTTSSGSNEQFF | TGTGCCAGCAGCCTCACCACCTCTAGCGGGAGCAATGAGCAGTTCTTC
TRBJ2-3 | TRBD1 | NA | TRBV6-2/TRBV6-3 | CDSSYEPGQGSITDTQYF | TGTGACAGCAGTTACGAACCGGGACAGGGAAGTATCACAGATACGCAGTATTTT
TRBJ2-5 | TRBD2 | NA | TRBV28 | CASSTSGMEGVETQYF | TGTGCCAGCAGTACTAGCGGGATGGAGGGGGTCGAGACCCAGTACTTC